The 3 T cell receptor beta chains in this list originate from one sample, sequenced in a study of long-term antiretroviral therapy in people with HIV. Assay version v3.0 of immunoSEQ was used, and it was run at survey level. Repertoires were generated with immunoSEQ multiplex PCR, while TCRdb's copy carries only in-frame clones and drops some. The table lists about 30,000 clones, nearly 95% of them singletons. The sample was unsorted PBMCs, taken 6.2 years after starting antiretroviral therapy. These receptors came from a middle-aged man with HIV.

This sequence joins TRBV11-3 and TRBJ2-2, with no clear D. V was pared by 5 bases and J by 4 bases, with 8 bases between. CDR3 size: 13 residues. Germline V lookup: CDR1 SGHNT, CDR2 YENEEA. The CDR3: CASSLIPTGELFF. The CDR3 nucleotides are TGTGCCAGCAGCCTTATCCCCACCGGGGAGCTGTTTTTT.

This chain joins TRBV4-3 and TRBJ1-2; D gene ambiguous. Trimming shortened V by 0 bases and J by 5 bases, and 7 bases separated the two germline ends. The CDR3 spans 13 residues. Germline CDR1 and CDR2: LGHNA and YSLEER. DNA of the CDR3: TGCGCCAGCAGCCAAGAAACCGGGTATGGCTACACCTTC. Translated: CASSQETGYGYTF.

As for this clone: A read error may account for a junction end that differs from germline. The chain recombines TRBV28 with TRBJ1-6; D uncertain. The CDR3 consists of 14 residues. The germline gives CDR1 MDHEN, CDR2 SYDVKM. This chain's CDR3 is CASSFFAYNSPLHF. The CDR3 DNA reads TGTGCCAGCAGTTTTTTCGCCTACAATTCACCCCTCCACTTT.